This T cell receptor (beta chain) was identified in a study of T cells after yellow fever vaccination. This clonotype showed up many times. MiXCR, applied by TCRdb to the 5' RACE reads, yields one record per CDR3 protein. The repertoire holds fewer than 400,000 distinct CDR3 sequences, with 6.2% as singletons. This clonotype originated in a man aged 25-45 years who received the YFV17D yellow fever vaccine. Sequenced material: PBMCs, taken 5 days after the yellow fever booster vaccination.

CDR3 sequence (DNA): TGTGCCAGCAGCCTCCGGGACAGGGGATTTGGGACCCAGTACTTC. Residues: CASSLRDRGFGTQYF. The rearrangement links TRBV5-6 to TRBJ2-5; TRBD1 agrees at 10 bases. After removal of 4 bases from V and 7 bases from J, the junction contained 10 bases not matched to a gene. Germline V gene lookup returns CDR1 SGHDT and CDR2 YYEEEE. The CDR3 spans 15 residues.